Shown below are 8 T cell receptor beta chains from a single sample sequenced in a study of T-cell reconstitution after alpha-beta-depleted transplantation in children. The library targeted TCRbeta and was prepared with unique molecular identifiers. TCRdb re-derived calls from the PCR reads in MiXCR, one entry per CDR3 protein. The sample lists hundreds of thousands of distinct CDR3 sequences, around 12% occurring once. The sequencing here drew on PBMCs, taken before TCRalphabeta/CD19-depleted stem cell transplant. Receptors were obtained from a girl between 2 and 10 years old with congenital amegakaryocytic thrombocytopenia, due to receive a stem cell transplant.

This clonotype showed up just a few times. The chain carries TRBV4-1 and TRBJ2-3, with 8 positions matching TRBD2. Trimming cost V 3 bases and J 2 bases; bases outside gene matches: 4. Germline values: CDR1 MGHRA, CDR2 YSYEKL. There are 15 residues in the CDR3. This CDR3 reads CASSQGGRFTDTQYF. The DNA of the CDR3 is TGCGCCAGCAGCCAGGGCGGGAGGTTCACAGATACGCAGTATTTT.

This clonotype was detected many times. The chain employs TRBV6-1 and TRBJ2-5; 10 bases are shared with TRBD1. Germline CDR1 and CDR2: MNHNS and SASEGT. The CDR3 consists of 16 residues. With V trimmed by 2 bases and J by 5 bases, 8 bases remained unmatched. The CDR3, as DNA: TGTGCCAGCAGTGAAAGGGGGGACAGGGGATGGGAGACCCAGTACTTC. It codes for CASSERGDRGWETQYF.

The CDR3 spells CAISETGGSQNIQYF. CDR3 bases: TGTGCCATCAGTGAAACGGGGGGCAGTCAAAACATTCAGTACTTC. This chain connects TRBV10-3 to TRBJ2-4, with D perhaps matching TRBD2 (7 bases). In germline, CDR1 is ENHRY, CDR2 SYGVKD. Trimming cost V 3 bases and J 5 bases, with 14 bases left between them. The CDR3 contains 15 residues.

This clonotype showed up many times. The V gene is TRBV5-1, the J gene TRBJ1-1, with TRBD1 matching 10 bases. After removal of 4 bases from V and 4 bases from J, the junction contained 10 bases not matched to a gene. Germline V gene lookup returns CDR1 SGHRS and CDR2 YFSETQ. The CDR3 runs to 16 residues. The CDR3 loop reads CASSQTVRDRGTEAFF. The DNA of the CDR3 is TGCGCCAGCAGCCAAACGGTGCGGGACAGGGGCACTGAAGCTTTCTTT.

J is TRBJ2-7 and V is TRBV20-1; 10 nucleotides align to TRBD2. There are 15 residues in the CDR3. The germline gives CDR1 DFQATT, CDR2 SNEGSKA (reference sequence). J gave up 6 bases and V 2 bases, and 10 bases lay outside the gene matches. In nucleotides, the CDR3 is TGCAGTGCTAGAAGTCTAGCGGGAGTAGTTTCCGAGCAGTACTTC. This encodes CSARSLAGVVSEQYF.

Concerning this clonotype itself: This clone may be a read error of a much larger clone one base away. In DNA form, the CDR3 reads TGCAGTGCTAGAGAGACAGGGAAGAACACTGAAGCTTTCTTT. Translating it yields CSARETGKNTEAFF. The V and J genes are TRBV20-1 and TRBJ1-1, with 7 bases that match TRBD1. CDR1 and CDR2 from the germline V gene are DFQATT and SNEGSKA (reference sequence). This CDR3 is 14 amino acids long. The V gene end was trimmed by 0 bases and the J gene end by 1 base; junction bases not matched to a gene: 2.

This clonotype turned up a few times. The genes are TRBV3-1 and TRBJ2-1; 12 nucleotides match TRBD2. Losses at the gene ends were 6 bases for V and 15 bases for J; bases not matched to a gene: 18. Germline CDR1 is LGHDT and CDR2 is YNNKEL (reference sequence). The CDR3 spans 16 residues. CDR3 amino acids: CASRQTSGSIWIPPFF. For the CDR3, the DNA is TGTGCCAGCAGACAGACTAGCGGGAGTATATGGATCCCCCCGTTCTTC.

This clonotype was seen more than once but under ten times. The genes are TRBV20-1 and TRBJ2-3; D uncertain. CDR3 length equals 15 residues. Per germline, CDR1 DFQATT and CDR2 SNEGSKA (reference sequence). V shed 4 bases and J shed 6 bases, with 20 bases lying between them. The CDR3 loop reads CSATSPDGWRDTQYF. CDR3 coding DNA: TGCAGTGCTACCAGCCCGGACGGCTGGCGCGATACGCAGTATTTT.